Each of the 22 T cell receptor beta chains below was sequenced from the same sample in a study of T cell clones after liver transplantation. Only in-frame clones appear in the TCRdb table, and some are missing; sequencing was by immunoSEQ multiplex PCR. The sample lists 9,500 to 10,000 clones; 55% to 85% were seen once. The source material was CD8+ T cells from blood, sampled at the approximately 15-month timepoint. All receptors come from a human patient who received a liver transplant. The graft donor may have contributed some T cells.

V is TRBV2 and J is TRBJ1-1; 7 nucleotides match TRBD1. After removal of 8 bases from V and 1 base from J, the junction contained 10 bases not matched to a gene. The CDR3 length is 15 residues. The germline V gene has CDR1 SNHLY and CDR2 FYNNEI. This CDR3 reads CASYRGYGENTEAFF. The DNA of the CDR3 is TGTGCCAGCTACAGGGGCTATGGGGAGAACACTGAAGCTTTCTTT.

The V call is TRBV29-1, the J call TRBJ2-7; no reliable D call. The V and J ends lost 4 bases and 4 bases respectively, with 11 bases between them. Looked up from germline, CDR1 is SQVTM and CDR2 is ANQGSEA. This CDR3 is built from 12 residues. The CDR3, as DNA: TGCAGCGTTGTAGGAGAAATTTACGAGCAGTACTTC. Translated: CSVVGEIYEQYF.

This chain connects TRBV25-1 to TRBJ1-4; 10 bases are shared with TRBD1. Germline values: CDR1 MGHDK, CDR2 SYGVNS. This CDR3 region has 14 residues. The J segment lost 6 bases and the V segment lost 3 bases, leaving 1 base of the junction unmatched. CDR3 sequence (DNA): TGTGCCAGCAGTGATGGGACAGGGGATGAAAAACTGTTTTTT. This sequence encodes CASSDGTGDEKLFF.

This rearrangement joins TRBV2 to TRBJ2-1; 8 nucleotides agree with TRBD1. The CDR3 runs to 15 residues. J was trimmed by 5 bases and V by 2 bases; bases with no gene match: 5. The germline V gene has CDR1 SNHLY and CDR2 FYNNEI. The CDR3 nucleotides are TGTGCCAGCAGTGAACTCCAGGGGGCGAACAATGAGCAGTTCTTC. It codes for CASSELQGANNEQFF.

This chain uses TRBV7-8 with TRBJ2-7, with TRBD1 matching over 8 bases. After removal of 5 bases from V and 3 bases from J, the junction contained 15 bases not matched to a gene. CDR1 SGHVS and CDR2 FQNEAQ come from the germline V gene. The CDR3 contains 17 residues. In nucleotides, the CDR3 is TGTGCCAGCAGCGGAGCCGCTACCCGGGACAGGTTCTACGAGCAGTACTTC. It encodes CASSGAATRDRFYEQYF.

The CDR3 DNA follows: TGCAGCGTAGTAAGGGGGTTTGGCACAGATACGCAGTATTTT. The encoded protein is CSVVRGFGTDTQYF. The J gene is TRBJ2-3, the V gene TRBV29-1; maybe TRBD1 (6 bases). Germline V gives CDR1 SQVTM, CDR2 ANQGSEA. V lost 6 bases to trimming and J lost 1 base, with 14 bases between them. The CDR3 length is 14 residues.

This clone is categorized as medium-sized. Here the CDR3 reads CASYGQGGQPQHF. In DNA, the CDR3 is TGTGCCAGTTACGGGCAGGGAGGCCAGCCCCAGCATTTT. V is TRBV6-1 and J is TRBJ1-5; perhaps TRBD1 as D (5 bases). The V gene lost 9 bases and the J gene lost 7 bases, with 16 bases spanning the gap. The CDR3 has 13 amino acids. Germline-derived CDR1 and CDR2 are MNHNS and SASEGT.

The genes are TRBV4-3 and TRBJ2-1; D possibly corresponds to TRBD2 (5 bases). This CDR3 contains 12 residues. Germline V gene lookup returns CDR1 LGHNA and CDR2 YSLEER. Deletions cut 3 bases from V and 10 bases from J, with 10 bases between. CDR3 sequence reads: CASSQDLGEQFF. In DNA, the CDR3 is TGCGCCAGCAGCCAGGACTTGGGGGAGCAGTTCTTC.

This chain joins TRBV5-5 and TRBJ2-1; TRBD1 matches 8 bases. This CDR3 spans 15 amino acids. The trim removed 5 bases at V and 6 bases at J, leaving 10 bases unmatched. Per germline, CDR1 SGHKS and CDR2 YYEKEE (reference sequence). CDR3 DNA sequence: TGTGCCAGCAGGACCGAACAGGGGGTAGGCAATGAGCAGTTCTTC. This encodes CASRTEQGVGNEQFF. Looking up the rest from reference TRBV5-5 and TRBJ2-1 gives the full variable domain: DAGVTQSPTHLIKTRGQQVTLRCSPISGHKSVSWYQQVLGQGPQFIFQYYEKEERGRGNFPDRFSARQFPNYSSELNVNALLLGDSALYLCASRTEQGVGNEQFFGPGTRLTVL.

This clone has a handful of counts. The V call is TRBV6-5, the J call TRBJ2-1; D ambiguous. The CDR3 runs 11 residues. V dropped 4 bases and J dropped 8 bases, with 6 bases sitting between them. Germline lookup yields CDR1 MNHEY and CDR2 SVGAGI. CDR3 bases: TGTGCCAGCAGTTTTCTGGATGAGCAGTTCTTC. This encodes CASSFLDEQFF.

This clone was seen just once. The V gene is TRBV28, the J gene TRBJ2-3; TRBD1 is a possible D gene (6 bases). This CDR3 is built from 15 residues. V was shortened by 5 bases and J by 1 base, with 13 bases between the two germline ends. Germline assignment: CDR1 MDHEN and CDR2 SYDVKM. CDR3 residues: CASSLPTGRTDTQYF. CDR3 DNA sequence: TGTGCCAGCAGTCTCCCGACAGGCCGCACAGATACGCAGTATTTT.

This clone was picked up a small number of times. The V and J genes are TRBV6-5 and TRBJ1-2; D unclear. Germline V lookup: CDR1 MNHEY, CDR2 SVGAGI. Deletions cut 7 bases from V and 7 bases from J, with 19 bases between. CDR3 length: 14 amino acids. The DNA of the CDR3 is TGTGCCAGCACCGTACAAGGAGGGAGAGGTGGCTACACCTTC. Translated, it gives CASTVQGGRGGYTF.

The chain employs TRBV7-2 and TRBJ2-3, with D uncertain. V shed 5 bases and J shed 4 bases, with 16 bases lying between them. The CDR3 has 15 residues. Germline lookup yields CDR1 SGHTA and CDR2 FQGNSA. CDR3 loop: CASSPTLGRADTQYF. Written as DNA, the CDR3 is TGTGCCAGCAGCCCTACCTTGGGAAGGGCAGATACGCAGTATTTT.

This clone is labeled medium-sized. The J gene is TRBJ1-2, the V gene TRBV5-1, with D unclear. The CDR3 loop spans 14 amino acids. Germline lookup yields CDR1 SGHRS and CDR2 YFSETQ. V lost 3 bases and J 3 bases, leaving 12 bases between the germline ends. The CDR3 DNA reads TGCGCCAGCAGCTACCCCGATAGTCACTATGGCTACACCTTC. This codes for CASSYPDSHYGYTF.

The genes are TRBV7-9 and TRBJ2-1; D unclear. The CDR3 is made up of 15 amino acids. Trimming stripped 5 bases from V and 0 bases from J, with 11 bases between. Germline CDR1 SEHNR, CDR2 FQNEAQ (reference sequence). The CDR3 coding sequence is TGTGCCAGCAGCGCACCTCCGGACTCCTACAATGAGCAGTTCTTC. Protein product: CASSAPPDSYNEQFF.

This rearrangement joins TRBV2 to TRBJ2-7; D uncertain. Deletions cut 1 base from V and 3 bases from J, with 7 bases between. The CDR3 is 13 amino acids. CDR1 and CDR2 (germline): SNHLY, FYNNEI. The CDR3: CASSEEVDYEQYV. In nucleotides, the CDR3 is TGTGCCAGCAGTGAAGAAGTAGACTACGAGCAGTACGTC.

The chain couples TRBV4-2 to TRBJ2-1; 8 bases align to TRBD2. From germline, CDR1 is LGHNA and CDR2 YNFKEQ. CDR3 size: 16 residues. The J segment lost 3 bases and the V segment lost 1 base, leaving 5 bases of the junction unmatched. The chain's CDR3 is CASSQVTAGDYNEQFF. In nucleotides, the CDR3 is TGTGCCAGCAGCCAAGTTACAGCGGGGGACTACAATGAGCAGTTCTTC.

This chain uses TRBV5-5 with TRBJ2-7; D may be TRBD1 (6 bases). CDR3 size: 16 residues. The V gene's germline CDR1 is SGHKS and CDR2 YYEKEE (reference sequence). Trimming took 4 bases from V and 2 from J, leaving 19 bases between them. The CDR3 DNA sequence: TGTGCCAGCAGCCTCCGGACAGTTATTAATCCCTACGAGCAGTACTTC. Protein sequence: CASSLRTVINPYEQYF.

By frequency in the sample, this clone is medium-sized (0.01 to 0.1%). This sequence joins TRBV27 and TRBJ1-1, with D uncertain. CDR3 length equals 14 residues. Germline V gene data show CDR1 as MNHEY and CDR2 as SMNVEV (reference sequence). The V gene lost 5 bases and the J gene lost 4 bases, with 14 bases spanning the gap. CDR3: CASSLSLQATEAFF. The CDR3 DNA reads as TGTGCCAGCAGTCTCTCCCTGCAGGCCACTGAAGCTTTCTTT.

The rearrangement links TRBV7-9 to TRBJ1-5; D might be TRBD1 (5 bases). The length of the CDR3 is 15 residues. Germline lookup yields CDR1 SEHNR and CDR2 FQNEAQ (reference sequence). V was shortened by 0 bases and J by 1 base, with 7 bases between the two germline ends. CDR3 residues: CASSLAEGSNQPQHF. The CDR3 DNA is TGTGCCAGCAGCTTAGCGGAGGGGAGCAATCAGCCCCAGCATTTT.

The rearrangement joins TRBV6-4 to TRBJ2-6; possible D gene TRBD2, 6 bases. The CDR3 has 16 residues. The germline V and J ends were trimmed by 0 bases and 0 bases, with 6 bases remaining between them. CDR1 is MRHNA, CDR2 SNTAGT, per germline. The CDR3 nucleotides are TGTGCCAGCAGTGACTCGGGGGGCTCTGGGGCCAACGTCCTGACTTTC. It specifies CASSDSGGSGANVLTF.

The V call is TRBV2, the J call TRBJ1-2; D is unresolved. CDR3 length: 13 residues. V lost 7 bases, J lost 8 bases, and 17 bases lay in between. Germline V lookup: CDR1 SNHLY, CDR2 FYNNEI. The CDR3 DNA follows: TGTGCCAGCACCCCTGGAGGTTTGTGGGGCTACACCTTC. This codes for CASTPGGLWGYTF.